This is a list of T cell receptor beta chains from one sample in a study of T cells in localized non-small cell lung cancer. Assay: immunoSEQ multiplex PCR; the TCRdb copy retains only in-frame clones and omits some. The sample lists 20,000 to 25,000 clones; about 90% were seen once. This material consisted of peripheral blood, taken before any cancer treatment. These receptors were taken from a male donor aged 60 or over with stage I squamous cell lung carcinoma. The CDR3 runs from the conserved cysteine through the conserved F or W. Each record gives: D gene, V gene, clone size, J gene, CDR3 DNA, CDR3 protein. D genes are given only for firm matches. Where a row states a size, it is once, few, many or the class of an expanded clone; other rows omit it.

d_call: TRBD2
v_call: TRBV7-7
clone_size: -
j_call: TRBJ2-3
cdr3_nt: TGTGCTAGCAGCTTACGTCCTAGCGGGAGTACAGATACGCAGTATTTT
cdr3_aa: CASSLRPSGSTDTQYF

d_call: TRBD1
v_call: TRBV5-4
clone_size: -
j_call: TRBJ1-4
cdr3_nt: TGTGCCAGCAGCCTGACAGGGGGCGGTCGTGAAAAACTGTTTTTT
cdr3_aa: CASSLTGGGREKLFF

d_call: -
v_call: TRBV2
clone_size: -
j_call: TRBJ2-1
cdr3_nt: TGTGCCAGCAGGCGGGACTACAATGAGCAGTTCTTC
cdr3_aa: CASRRDYNEQFF

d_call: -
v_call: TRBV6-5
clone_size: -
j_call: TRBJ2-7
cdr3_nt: TGTGCCAGCAGTTACTCCCTGGGGGCTTACGAGCAGTACTTC
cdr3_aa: CASSYSLGAYEQYF

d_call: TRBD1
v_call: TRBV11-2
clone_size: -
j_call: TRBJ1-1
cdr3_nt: TGTGCCAGCAGCCGGGACAGACAACCCGAGGAAGCTTTCTTT
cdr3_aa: CASSRDRQPEEAFF

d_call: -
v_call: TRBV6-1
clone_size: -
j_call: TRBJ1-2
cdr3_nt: TGTGCCAGCAGTGAACAGGACCTCTATGGCTACACCTTC
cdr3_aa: CASSEQDLYGYTF

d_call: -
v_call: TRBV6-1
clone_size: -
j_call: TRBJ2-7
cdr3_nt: TGTGCCAGCAGTGAAGACAACCCGGGACTCCACTCCTACGAGCAGTACTTC
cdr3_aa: CASSEDNPGLHSYEQYF

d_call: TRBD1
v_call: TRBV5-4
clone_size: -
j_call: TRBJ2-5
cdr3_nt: TGTGCCAGCAGCTTACCGGCAGGGGGTCAGGAGACCCAGTACTTC
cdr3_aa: CASSLPAGGQETQYF

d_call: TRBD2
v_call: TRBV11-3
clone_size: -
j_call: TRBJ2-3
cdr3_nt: TGTGCCAGCAGCCCCGACAGCGGGATAACAGATACGCAGTATTTT
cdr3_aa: CASSPDSGITDTQYF

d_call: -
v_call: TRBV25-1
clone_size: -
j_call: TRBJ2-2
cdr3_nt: TGTGCCAGCAGTGAGATGGCCCTGACCTTTAACACCGGGGAGCTGTTTTTT
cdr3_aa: CASSEMALTFNTGELFF

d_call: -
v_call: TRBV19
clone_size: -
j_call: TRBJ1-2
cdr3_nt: TGTGCCAGTCTAAACCAAGGGGGTAACTATGGCTACACCTTC
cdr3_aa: CASLNQGGNYGYTF

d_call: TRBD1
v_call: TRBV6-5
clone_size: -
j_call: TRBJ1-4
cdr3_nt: TGTGCCAGCAGTTACCTTCAGACAGGGGGGAATGAAAAACTGTTTTTT
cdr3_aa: CASSYLQTGGNEKLFF

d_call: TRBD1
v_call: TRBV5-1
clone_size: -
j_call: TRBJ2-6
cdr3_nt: TGCGCCAGCGTTGACAGGGCTGGGGCCAACGTCCTGACTTTC
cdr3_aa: CASVDRAGANVLTF

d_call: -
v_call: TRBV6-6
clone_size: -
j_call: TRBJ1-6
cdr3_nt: TGTGCCAGCAAGGCGGGGGCAGATTCACCCCTCCACTTT
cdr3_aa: CASKAGADSPLHF

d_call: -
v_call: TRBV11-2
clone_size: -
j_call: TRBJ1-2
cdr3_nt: TGTGCCAGCAGCCAATCACCGGCAGGTGGCTACACCTTC
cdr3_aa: CASSQSPAGGYTF

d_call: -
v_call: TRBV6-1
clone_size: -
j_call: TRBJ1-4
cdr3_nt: TGTGCCAGCAGTGAAGGAGGCATAAATGAAAAACTGTTTTTT
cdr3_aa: CASSEGGINEKLFF

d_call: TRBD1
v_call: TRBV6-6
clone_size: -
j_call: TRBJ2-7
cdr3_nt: TGTGCCAGCAGTTCTCGAGGGACAGGGGGCAACGAGCAGTACTTC
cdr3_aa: CASSSRGTGGNEQYF

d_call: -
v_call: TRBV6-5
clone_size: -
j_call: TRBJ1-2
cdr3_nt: TGTGCCAGCAGCAAGCTTACAGGGAATGGCTACACCTTC
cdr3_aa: CASSKLTGNGYTF

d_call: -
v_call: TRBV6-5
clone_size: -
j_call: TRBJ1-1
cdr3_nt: TGTGCCAGCAGTTACACCCCCCGAGGTAACACTGAAGCTTTCTTT
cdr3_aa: CASSYTPRGNTEAFF

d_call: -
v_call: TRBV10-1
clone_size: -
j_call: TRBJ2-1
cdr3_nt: TGCGCCAGCAGTGAGTCGGGGACTTACAATGAGCAGTTCTTC
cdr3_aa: CASSESGTYNEQFF

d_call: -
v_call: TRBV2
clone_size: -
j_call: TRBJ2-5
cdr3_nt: TGTGCCAGCAAAGGAGGGCAGGGAAGCCAAGAGACCCAGTACTTC
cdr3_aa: CASKGGQGSQETQYF

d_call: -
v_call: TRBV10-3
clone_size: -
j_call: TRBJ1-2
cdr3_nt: TGTGCCATCAGTGCCGGACAGCTTAACTATGGCTACACCTTC
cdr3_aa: CAISAGQLNYGYTF

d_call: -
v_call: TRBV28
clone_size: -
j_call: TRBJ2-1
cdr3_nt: TGTGCCACCGACCCCGCGGGGAATCAATATGAGCAGTTCTTC
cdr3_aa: CATDPAGNQYEQFF

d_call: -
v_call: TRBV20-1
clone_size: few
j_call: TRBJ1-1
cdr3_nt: TGCAGTGCTTATCGACAGACAGAAGCTTTCTTT
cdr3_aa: CSAYRQTEAFF

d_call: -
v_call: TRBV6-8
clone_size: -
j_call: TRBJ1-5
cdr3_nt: TGTGCCAGCAGAGGGGCTGGCAATCAGCCCCAGCATTTT
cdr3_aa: CASRGAGNQPQHF

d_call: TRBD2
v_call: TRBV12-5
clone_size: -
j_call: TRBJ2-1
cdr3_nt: TGTGCTAGTGGTCTACAGGGACTAGCGGGAGGGAGTAATGAGCAGTTCTTC
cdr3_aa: CASGLQGLAGGSNEQFF

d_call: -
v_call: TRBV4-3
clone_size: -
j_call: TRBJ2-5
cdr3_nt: TGCGCCAGCAGCCAAGACAGGGGTCAAGAGACCCAGTACTTC
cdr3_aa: CASSQDRGQETQYF

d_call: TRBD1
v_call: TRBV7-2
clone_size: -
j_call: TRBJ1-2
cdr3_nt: TGTGCCAGCAGCTTAGCGCAGGGGACAGGGGGCGCCTTGGACGGCGGCTACACCTTC
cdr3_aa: CASSLAQGTGGALDGGYTF